These 19 T cell receptor beta chains came from one sample sequenced in a study of T cell responses to AZD1222 COVID-19 vaccine. Clones were sequenced by immunoSEQ multiplex PCR, and TCRdb holds only the in-frame ones, with some missing. The profile shows some 130,000 clones, roughly 90% of them singletons. Specimen: peripheral blood, collected on day 0 of AZD1222 vaccination. Receptor source: an adult in good health.

The gene calls are TRBV6-5 and TRBJ1-2; D is unresolved. The length of the CDR3 is 13 residues. The V end lost 2 bases, the J end lost 6 bases, and 10 bases lay between the germline ends. CDR1 and CDR2 (germline): MNHEY, SVGAGI. The CDR3 region has the DNA TGTGCCAGCAGTTACGACGGGGAAAATGGCTACACCTTC. It yields the protein CASSYDGENGYTF.

The chain employs TRBV7-2 and TRBJ1-5; D unclear. The CDR3 loop spans 13 amino acids. Trimming cost V 5 bases and J 2 bases, with 7 bases left between them. Germline V gene sequence: CDR1 SGHTA, CDR2 FQGNSA. CDR3 sequence (DNA): TGTGCCAGCAGCCAAAGGGGCAATCAGCCCCAGCATTTT. This encodes CASSQRGNQPQHF.

This clone showed up just once. The chain recombines TRBV11-1 with TRBJ2-3; TRBD1 matches at 9 bases. Germline V gives CDR1 SGHAT, CDR2 FQDESV (reference sequence). This CDR3 comprises 14 residues. Trimming took 5 bases from V and 4 from J; bases not matched to a gene: 4. The CDR3 sequence is CASSVDRGPDTQYF. In DNA form, the CDR3 reads TGTGCCAGCAGCGTGGACAGGGGACCAGATACGCAGTATTTT. Full variable domain (rest looked up from reference TRBV11-1 and TRBJ2-3): EAEVAQSPRYKITEKSQAVAFWCDPISGHATLYWYRQILGQGPELLVQFQDESVVDDSQLPKDRFSAERLKGVDSTLKIQPAELGDSAMYLCASSVDRGPDTQYFGPGTRLTVL.

The rearrangement uses TRBV18 and TRBJ1-5, with D possibly being TRBD1 (5 bases). The CDR3 runs 17 residues. Germline loops: CDR1 KGHSH, CDR2 LQKENI. The V end lost 2 bases, the J end lost 0 bases, and 14 bases lay between the germline ends. Here the CDR3 reads CASSPSAGGDSNQPQHF. The CDR3, as DNA: TGTGCCAGCTCACCATCTGCGGGAGGGGATAGCAATCAGCCCCAGCATTTT.

The V call is TRBV6-4, the J call TRBJ1-2; 8 bases align to TRBD1. V dropped 11 bases and J dropped 2; count of bases not matched to a gene: 7. The CDR3 covers 13 residues. Germline V gene data show CDR1 as MRHNA and CDR2 as SNTAGT. The CDR3 DNA reads TGTGCCTTCCCAGGGGGCCCAAACTATGGCTACACCTTC. Translation: CAFPGGPNYGYTF.

The chain has TRBV3-1 (or the pseudogene TRBV3-2) and TRBJ2-3; tentative D call: TRBD2 (7 bases). Trimming took 11 bases from V and 1 from J, leaving 16 bases between them. The CDR3 is 14 amino acids. Germline V gives CDR1 LGHDT, CDR2 YNNKEL (reference sequence). CDR3 protein: CASRGLAGTDTQYF. The DNA of the CDR3 is TGTGCCTCACGGGGGCTAGCGGGCACAGATACGCAGTATTTT.

The chain combines TRBV7-8 with TRBJ1-5, with D uncertain. Germline loops: CDR1 SGHVS, CDR2 FQNEAQ. The CDR3 runs 13 residues. V shed 3 bases and J shed 4 bases, with 7 bases lying between them. In DNA, the CDR3 is TGTGCCAGCAGCTTCTACAGAAATCAGCCCCAGCATTTT. It yields the protein CASSFYRNQPQHF.

The V and J genes are TRBV30 and TRBJ1-2; the D is unclear. In germline, CDR1 is GTSNPN, CDR2 SVGIG (reference sequence). The CDR3 runs to 14 residues. Trimming left V 0 bases short and J 4 bases short, with 12 bases between. The DNA for the CDR3 is TGTGCCTGGAGTGTAGGGCGGACCATCTATGGCTACACCTTC. It yields the protein CAWSVGRTIYGYTF.

V and J are TRBV20-1 and TRBJ1-1; 8 bases align to TRBD1. The V segment lost 3 bases and the J segment 2 bases; nucleotides outside the gene matches: 11. The CDR3 spans 16 residues. In germline, CDR1 is DFQATT, CDR2 SNEGSKA (reference sequence). This chain's CDR3 is CSASRQGAQYNTEAFF. The CDR3 DNA reads TGCAGTGCTAGTCGGCAGGGGGCACAATACAACACTGAAGCTTTCTTT.

The chain uses TRBV7-2 and TRBJ1-2; a possible D gene is TRBD1 (5 bases). This CDR3 spans 14 amino acids. V shed 0 bases and J shed 5 bases, with 10 bases lying between them. Germline V gene data show CDR1 as SGHTA and CDR2 as FQGNSA. CDR3 sequence (DNA): TGTGCCAGCAGCTTAGCTCCGGGGGGATATGGCTACACCTTC. Its translation is CASSLAPGGYGYTF.

V is TRBV27 and J is TRBJ1-5, with D perhaps TRBD1 (6 bases). The CDR3 extends over 14 amino acids. CDR1 is MNHEY and CDR2 is SMNVEV in the germline V gene (reference sequence). V dropped 4 bases and J dropped 5 bases, with 12 bases sitting between them. The CDR3 sequence: CASSSGHLDQPQHF. CDR3 DNA sequence: TGTGCCAGCAGTTCGGGACACCTCGATCAGCCCCAGCATTTT.

This clone was seen only a few times. The chain uses TRBV28 and TRBJ1-3; 10 bases fit TRBD1. With 2 bases clipped from V and 4 bases from J, the junction kept 2 bases outside the gene matches. This CDR3 region has 15 residues. CDR1 MDHEN and CDR2 SYDVKM come from the germline V gene. CDR3 in DNA: TGTGCCAGCAGTTTAAGGGGACAGGGGGGAAACACCATATATTTT. Its protein is CASSLRGQGGNTIYF.

DNA of the CDR3: TGTGCCAGCAGTTCGACCCTCGAGGAGACCCAGTACTTC. Encoded protein: CASSSTLEETQYF. This sequence joins TRBV28 and TRBJ2-5; D is undetermined. V lost 4 bases to trimming and J lost 5 bases, with 11 bases between them. In germline, CDR1 is MDHEN, CDR2 SYDVKM. This CDR3 spans 13 amino acids.

The CDR3, as DNA: TGTGCCAGCAGCCAAGTAGGGTTGCAAGAGACCCAGTACTTC. Protein: CASSQVGLQETQYF. The chain uses TRBV3-1 (or the pseudogene TRBV3-2) and TRBJ2-5; unclear D gene. This CDR3 region has 14 residues. The V end lost 1 base, the J end lost 2 bases, and 8 bases lay between the germline ends. CDR1 is LGHDT, CDR2 YNNKEL, per germline (reference sequence).

In this sample, this clone turned up once. The J gene is TRBJ1-1, the V gene TRBV11-2; D is unresolved. V was pared by 0 bases and J by 3 bases, with 8 bases between. The CDR3 is 14 amino acids. Germline V gene data show CDR1 as SGHAT and CDR2 as FQNNGV. The CDR3 here is CASSLDSLYTEAFF. CDR3 sequence (DNA): TGTGCCAGCAGCTTAGACTCGTTGTACACTGAAGCTTTCTTT.

This clone appeared a few times. In DNA form, the CDR3 reads TGTGCCATCAGTTCCAGCATTGATGGCTACACCTTC. Translation gives CAISSSIDGYTF. The rearrangement uses TRBV10-3 and TRBJ1-2; D unresolved. Germline V gene sequence: CDR1 ENHRY, CDR2 SYGVKD. The CDR3 sequence is 12 residues long. The germline V and J ends were trimmed by 5 bases and 6 bases, with 10 bases remaining between them.

The chain recombines TRBV5-1 with TRBJ2-2, with TRBD1 as a possible D gene (5 bases). Trimming pared 1 base from V and 2 bases from J, leaving 15 bases between. CDR1 SGHRS and CDR2 YFSETQ come from the germline V gene. This CDR3 has 17 residues. CDR3 in DNA: TGCGCCAGCAGCTTGCCTGCGCTAGGGGCTAACACCGGGGAGCTGTTTTTT. Its protein product is CASSLPALGANTGELFF. Full variable domain (outside the CDR3, taken from reference TRBV5-1 and TRBJ2-2): KAGVTQTPRYLIKTRGQQVTLSCSPISGHRSVSWYQQTPGQGLQFLFEYFSETQRNKGNFPGRFSGRQFSNSRSEMNVSTLELGDSALYLCASSLPALGANTGELFFGEGSRLTVL.

This chain joins TRBV11-2 and TRBJ2-1; D is perhaps TRBD2 (6 bases). CDR1 and CDR2 from the germline V gene are SGHAT and FQNNGV. The CDR3 is 18 residues long. The V and J ends lost 0 bases and 0 bases respectively, with 15 bases between them. The CDR3 DNA reads as TGTGCCAGCAGCTTAGATTGGGTCGGCGGGGACTCCTACAATGAGCAGTTCTTC. Translating it yields CASSLDWVGGDSYNEQFF.

This chain uses TRBV9 with TRBJ1-3; no clear D. Trimming pared 3 bases from V and 0 bases from J, leaving 16 bases between. This CDR3 has 17 residues. Germline V gives CDR1 SGDLS, CDR2 YYNGEE. The CDR3 DNA is TGTGCCAGCAGCGCGACCGTTAGGTCAAGCTCTGGAAACACCATATATTTT. Translated, it gives CASSATVRSSSGNTIYF.